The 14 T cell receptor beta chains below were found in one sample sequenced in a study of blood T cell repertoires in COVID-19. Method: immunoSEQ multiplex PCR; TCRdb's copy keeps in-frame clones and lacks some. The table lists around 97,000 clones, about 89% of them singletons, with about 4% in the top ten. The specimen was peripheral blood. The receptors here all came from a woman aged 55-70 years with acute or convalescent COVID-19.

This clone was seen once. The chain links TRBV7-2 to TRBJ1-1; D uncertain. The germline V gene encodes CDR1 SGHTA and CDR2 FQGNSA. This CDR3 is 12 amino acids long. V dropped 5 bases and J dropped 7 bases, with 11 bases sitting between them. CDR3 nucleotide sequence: TGTGCCAGCAGCCCAGGCACCTTTGAAGCTTTCTTT. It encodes CASSPGTFEAFF.

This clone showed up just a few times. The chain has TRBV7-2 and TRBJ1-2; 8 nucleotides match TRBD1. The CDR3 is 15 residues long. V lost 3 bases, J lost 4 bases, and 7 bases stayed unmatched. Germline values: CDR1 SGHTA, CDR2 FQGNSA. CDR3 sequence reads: CASSFAGTGLYGYTF. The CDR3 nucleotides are TGTGCCAGCAGCTTCGCCGGGACAGGCCTCTATGGCTACACCTTC.

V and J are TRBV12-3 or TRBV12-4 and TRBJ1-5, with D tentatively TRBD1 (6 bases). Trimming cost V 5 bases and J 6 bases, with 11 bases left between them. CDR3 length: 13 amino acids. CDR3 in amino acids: CASSQQGFQPQHF. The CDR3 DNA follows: TGTGCCAGCAGTCAACAGGGTTTTCAGCCCCAGCATTTT.

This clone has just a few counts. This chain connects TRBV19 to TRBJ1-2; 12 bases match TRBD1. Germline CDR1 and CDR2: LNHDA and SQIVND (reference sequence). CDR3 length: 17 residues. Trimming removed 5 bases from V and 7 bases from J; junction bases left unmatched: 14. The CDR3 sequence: CASSDGTGGAGTGGYTF. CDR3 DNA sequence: TGTGCCAGTAGTGACGGGACAGGGGGCGCCGGGACCGGTGGCTACACCTTC.

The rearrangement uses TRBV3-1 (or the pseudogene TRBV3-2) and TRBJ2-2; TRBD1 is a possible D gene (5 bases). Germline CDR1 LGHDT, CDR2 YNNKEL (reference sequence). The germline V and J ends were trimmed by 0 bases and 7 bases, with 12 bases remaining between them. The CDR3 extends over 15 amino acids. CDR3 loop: CASSQEPRASGELFF. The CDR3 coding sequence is TGTGCCAGCAGCCAAGAGCCCAGGGCGAGCGGGGAGCTGTTTTTT.

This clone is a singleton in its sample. DNA of the CDR3: TGTGCCATCAGTGAGTCGGGGGGGAGTAGCAATCAGCCCCAGCATTTT. Amino acids: CAISESGGSSNQPQHF. The rearrangement links TRBV10-3 to TRBJ1-5; D is perhaps TRBD1 (5 bases). Trimming removed 0 bases at V and 0 bases at J, with 9 bases between. The CDR3 loop spans 16 amino acids. CDR1 is ENHRY and CDR2 is SYGVKD in the germline V gene.

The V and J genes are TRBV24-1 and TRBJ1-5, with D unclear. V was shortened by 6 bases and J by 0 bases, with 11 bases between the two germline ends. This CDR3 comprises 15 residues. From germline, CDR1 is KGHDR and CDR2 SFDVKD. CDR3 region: CATSSTAYSNQPQHF. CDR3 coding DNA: TGTGCCACCAGTTCAACAGCATATAGCAATCAGCCCCAGCATTTT.

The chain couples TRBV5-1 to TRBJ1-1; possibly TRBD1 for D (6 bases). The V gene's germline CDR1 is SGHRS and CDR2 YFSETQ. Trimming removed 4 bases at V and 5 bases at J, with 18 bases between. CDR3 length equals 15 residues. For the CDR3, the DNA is TGCGCCAGCAGCCCAGGACAGAACCGGGAAACTGAAGCTTTCTTT. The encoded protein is CASSPGQNRETEAFF. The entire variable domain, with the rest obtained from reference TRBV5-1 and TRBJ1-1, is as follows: KAGVTQTPRYLIKTRGQQVTLSCSPISGHRSVSWYQQTPGQGLQFLFEYFSETQRNKGNFPGRFSGRQFSNSRSEMNVSTLELGDSALYLCASSPGQNRETEAFFGQGTRLTVV.

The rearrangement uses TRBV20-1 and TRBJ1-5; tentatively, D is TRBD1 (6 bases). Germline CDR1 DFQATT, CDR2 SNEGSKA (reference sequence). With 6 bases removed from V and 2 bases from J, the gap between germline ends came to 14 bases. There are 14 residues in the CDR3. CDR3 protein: CSASLPGGNQPQHF. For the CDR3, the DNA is TGCAGTGCAAGTTTACCAGGGGGCAATCAGCCCCAGCATTTT.

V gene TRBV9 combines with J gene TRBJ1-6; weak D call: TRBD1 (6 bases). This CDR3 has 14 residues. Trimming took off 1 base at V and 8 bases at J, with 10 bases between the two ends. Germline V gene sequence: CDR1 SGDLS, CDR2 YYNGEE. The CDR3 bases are TGTGCCAGCAGCGTATCAGGGGTCCATTCACCCCTCCACTTT. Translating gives CASSVSGVHSPLHF.

CDR3 sequence reads: CASSMGLAGGYTGELFF. CDR3 in DNA: TGTGCCAGCAGCATGGGACTAGCGGGAGGGTACACCGGGGAGCTGTTTTTT. This chain joins TRBV11-2 and TRBJ2-2; 16 positions agree with TRBD2. Trimming removed 5 bases from V and 3 bases from J; junction bases left unmatched: 3. This CDR3 is built from 17 residues. Germline CDR1 is SGHAT and CDR2 is FQNNGV.

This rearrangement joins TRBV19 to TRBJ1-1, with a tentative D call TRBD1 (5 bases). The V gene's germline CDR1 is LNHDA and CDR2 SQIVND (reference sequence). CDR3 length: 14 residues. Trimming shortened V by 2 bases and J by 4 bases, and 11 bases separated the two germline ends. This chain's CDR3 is CASSIRGRGTEAFF. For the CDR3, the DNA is TGTGCCAGTAGTATACGGGGGAGGGGCACTGAAGCTTTCTTT.

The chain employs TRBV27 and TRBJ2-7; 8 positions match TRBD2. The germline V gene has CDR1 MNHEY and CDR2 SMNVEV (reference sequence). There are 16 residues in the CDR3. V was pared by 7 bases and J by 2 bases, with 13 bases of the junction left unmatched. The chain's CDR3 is CASMISGTITPYEQYF. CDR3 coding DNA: TGTGCCAGCATGATTAGCGGGACAATCACCCCCTACGAGCAGTACTTC.

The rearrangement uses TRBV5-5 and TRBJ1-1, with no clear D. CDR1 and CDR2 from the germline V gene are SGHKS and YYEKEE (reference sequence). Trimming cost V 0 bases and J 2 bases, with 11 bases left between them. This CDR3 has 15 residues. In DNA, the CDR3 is TGTGCCAGCAGCTTGGGTTTGGGGAGAAACACTGAAGCTTTCTTT. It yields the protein CASSLGLGRNTEAFF.